The source of this T cell receptor (beta chain) is a study of shared clonotypes between healthy human individuals. Turning to the study itself: Donors had three CD4 naive, three CD4 memory, two CD8 naive and one CD8 memory plate apiece. Broader study findings: Despite large depth, sorted-subset datasets appeared incompletely sequenced. Approximately 5.4% of naive CD4 clonotypes were common to a handful of donors.

Comment on this clone: Antigen unknown.

Execution of the assay was at deep level. The repertoire was sequenced with immunoSEQ multiplex PCR; TCRdb's copy has only in-frame clones and lacks some. The sample includes some 100,000 clones, under 70% of them seen just once. Germline CDR1 is SEHNR and CDR2 is FQNEAQ (reference sequence). There are 13 residues in the CDR3. The ends lost 8 bases at V and 2 bases at J; junction bases unmatched: 5. The specimen sequenced was memory CD8+ T cells sorted from blood. Subset noted: CD45RO+ cells pooled with CCR7-negative TemRA cells. The origin of this receptor is a woman aged 25 to 39 in good health. The chain links TRBV7-9 to TRBJ1-2, with 7 bases lining up with TRBD1. The chain's CDR3 is CASGQTGNYGYTF. DNA of the CDR3: TGTGCCAGCGGACAGACAGGGAACTATGGCTACACCTTC.